The present entry profiles one TCR beta chain with its context. The specificity of this receptor is unknown. No base qualities exist here, and no much larger clone lies one base off it. The sample's time point label, in plain terms: baseline before first vaccination. The treatment or condition label of this sample denotes: meningococcal conjugate vaccine given as trial control. Samples from vaccinated people were obtained from the UK trials COV001 and COV002, which included a single-blind randomized controlled phase 2/3 trial of AZD1222 (ChAdOx1 nCoV-19) in healthy adults. Trial participant PBMC samples were collected at day 0 and day 28 after the second dose for TCRbeta chain sequencing. The CDR3 regions of human TCRbeta chains were analyzed by immunosequencing. Processing in the source paper ran as follows. TCRs in the repertoires were matched against a reference library of SARS-CoV-2-specific TCRs that had been generated with the MIRA antigen-specificity platform. Breadth meant the fraction of unique TCRs that were SARS-CoV-2-associated, whereas depth meant the fraction of total T cells that were SARS-CoV-2-associated. Using the MIRA data, every spike-specific TCR was mapped to the spike region that the TCR reacted to and assigned to either a CD4 or a CD8 class. Log10-transformed breadth and depth values were compared by one-way ANOVA with Sidak's multiple comparisons tests. The clones in this table, taken by TCRdb from immuneACCESS, are in-frame only. Not every clone is retained; where verified, under half of the shortfall comes from an unresolved V gene, and the cause of the rest is unknown. The V and J calls and clone size were taken over from that table, and D and trimming were inferred from the DNA. For this sample the table gives 86,000 or so clones, of which 80% to 95% were detected only once. 3.5% to 5.5% of the sample rests with the top ten.

This specimen comes from a study of T cell responses to AZD1222 COVID-19 vaccine (dated by TCRdb to the early 2020s). Study-wide context: A total of under 250 trial participants underwent TCR sequencing, of whom 200 to 220 had received two doses of AZD1222 and some 26 had received two doses of the MenACWY control vaccine. Trial participants were enrolled by age into 18-55, 56-69 and 70-plus year subgroups, with about 150, 28 and 57 TCR-sequenced participants respectively. Study-wide conclusions, independent of this receptor: The 56-69-year group was small, and its depth increase did not reach significance, likely because of low power. After two AZD1222 doses, spike-specific TCR breadth and depth were significantly higher than at day 0 and than in MenACWY recipients. Participants were mostly white British and included more females than males, and it was suggested by the authors that clonal diversity may have been underestimated. Conclusions about previously exposed vaccinees are limited, since just five to seven AZD1222 recipients were seropositive for SARS-CoV-2 at baseline. Nearly half of unique spike-specific TCRs reportedly recognized epitopes outside regions mutated in the B.1.351 and B.1.1.7 variants. Because no day 14 peak-response samples were available, repertoires were characterized only after the peak T cell response. CD4 TCRs associated with the vaccine covered the entire spike protein, and the dominant responses were in regions 160-218 and 743-854.

Based on the germline V gene, the CDR1 and CDR2 sequences are SGHAT and FQNNGV. V is clipped by 6 bases and J by 2 bases, and the sequence between their germline boundaries is 24 bases long. Spanning cysteine to phenylalanine, the CDR3 consists of 18 amino acids. Just CDR3 DNA is preserved here, 54 bases in frame from base 1. The receptor was isolated from an adult in good health. The sequences come from peripheral blood, collected on day 0 of MenACWY control vaccination. The V gene is TRBV11-2 and the J gene is TRBJ2-3; a tentative D call is TRBD1 (6 bases match). The CDR3 protein is CASSTPVTGWSPTDTQYF. The nucleotides read TGTGCCAGCAGTACGCCCGTAACAGGGTGGTCCCCCACAGATACGCAGTATTTT.